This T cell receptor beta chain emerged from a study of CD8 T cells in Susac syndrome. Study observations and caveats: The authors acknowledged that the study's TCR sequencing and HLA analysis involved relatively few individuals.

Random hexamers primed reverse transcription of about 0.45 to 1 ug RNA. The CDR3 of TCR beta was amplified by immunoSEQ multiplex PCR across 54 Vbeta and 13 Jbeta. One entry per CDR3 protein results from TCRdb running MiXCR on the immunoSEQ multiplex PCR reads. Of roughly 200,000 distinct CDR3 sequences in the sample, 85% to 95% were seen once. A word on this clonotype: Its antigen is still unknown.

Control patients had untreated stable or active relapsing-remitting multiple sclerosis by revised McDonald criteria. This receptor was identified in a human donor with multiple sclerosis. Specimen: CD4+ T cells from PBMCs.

The CDR3 protein is CAISGTYEQFF. The DNA for the CDR3 is TGTGCCATCAGTGGGACTTATGAGCAGTTCTTC. The V gene is TRBV10-3, the J gene TRBJ2-1, with D perhaps matching TRBD2 (5 bases). The germline gives CDR1 ENHRY, CDR2 SYGVKD. Between the trimmed V and J ends, which lost 4 bases and 8 bases, there was a span of 6 bases. The CDR3 is made up of 11 amino acids.